One sample yielded the 31 T cell receptor beta chains listed below, sequenced in a study of CD8 T cells in Susac syndrome. Random hexamers primed reverse transcription of roughly 0.5 to 1 ug RNA. MiXCR, applied by TCRdb to the immunoSEQ multiplex PCR reads, yields one record per CDR3 protein. The sample consists of 300,000 or so distinct CDR3 sequences, about 90% of them appearing once. The specimen was CD4+ T cells from PBMCs. Receptor source: a human donor with multiple sclerosis.

This chain connects TRBV3-1 to TRBJ2-1, with D tentatively TRBD2 (6 bases). The CDR3 has 15 residues. Germline-derived CDR1 and CDR2 are LGHDT and YNNKEL (reference sequence). V gave up 1 base and J gave up 9 bases, with 16 bases separating them. CDR3 amino acids: CASSQVEGGTTEQFF. The DNA for the CDR3 is TGTGCCAGCAGCCAAGTAGAAGGCGGGACGACTGAGCAGTTCTTC.

The chain links TRBV5-4 to TRBJ1-2; 9 nucleotides agree with TRBD1. The CDR3 covers 13 residues. Per germline, CDR1 SGHNT and CDR2 YYREEE (reference sequence). Losses at the gene ends were 4 bases for V and 8 bases for J; bases not matched to a gene: 6. The CDR3 DNA reads as TGTGCCAGCAGCCTCACAGGGGGCCGAGGCTACACCTTC. Protein product: CASSLTGGRGYTF.

This rearrangement joins TRBV19 to TRBJ2-5; D gene uncertain. Looked up from germline, CDR1 is LNHDA and CDR2 is SQIVND (reference sequence). Trimming took 8 bases from V and 1 from J, leaving 8 bases between them. The CDR3 is 12 residues long. The CDR3 sequence is CASGIGQETQYF. CDR3 sequence (DNA): TGTGCCAGTGGAATAGGCCAAGAGACCCAGTACTTC.

This chain uses TRBV5-1 with TRBJ2-1; D tentatively reads TRBD1 or TRBD2 (6 bases each). Trimming pared 4 bases from V and 5 bases from J, leaving 22 bases between. CDR3 length: 17 amino acids. Germline V lookup: CDR1 SGHRS, CDR2 YFSETQ. The CDR3 is CASSQSVPGAGNNEQFF. CDR3 bases: TGCGCCAGCAGCCAATCAGTACCGGGGGCCGGGAACAATGAGCAGTTCTTC.

This clonotype was observed once. This chain joins TRBV18 and TRBJ2-7; D is tentatively TRBD1 or TRBD2 (5 bases each). V was trimmed by 8 bases and J by 1 base, leaving 15 bases between them. The V gene's germline CDR1 is KGHSH and CDR2 LQKENI. CDR3 length: 14 residues. The CDR3 loop is CASQETGASYEQYF. CDR3 nucleotides: TGTGCCAGCCAAGAAACCGGGGCTTCCTACGAGCAGTACTTC.

V usage is TRBV29-1 and J usage is TRBJ1-3; the D gene is possibly TRBD1 (6 bases). Per the germline V gene, CDR1 is SQVTM and CDR2 is ANQGSEA. The ends were cut back, 6 bases at V and 0 bases at J, with 18 bases in the middle. The CDR3 sequence is 16 residues long. The CDR3 DNA reads TGCAGCGTGGCCTCGACAGGCTCTAGCTCTGGAAACACCATATATTTT. Translated, it gives CSVASTGSSSGNTIYF.

DNA of the CDR3: TGTGCCAGCAGTTTCTTCCGGGACTTCGAGCAGTACTTC. Amino acid sequence: CASSFFRDFEQYF. The chain is built from TRBV12-3 or TRBV12-4 and TRBJ2-7, with D possibly matching TRBD2 (6 bases). The CDR3 covers 13 residues. V gave up 3 bases and J gave up 6 bases, with 12 bases separating them.

The chain joins TRBV5-4 to TRBJ2-4; D call uncertain. V was pared by 4 bases and J by 2 bases, with 19 bases between. The CDR3 length is 17 residues. CDR1 and CDR2 from the germline V gene are SGHNT and YYREEE (reference sequence). As DNA, the CDR3 is TGTGCCAGCAGCCCCGATGACTGGAAACTATCCAAAAACATTCAGTACTTC. Translated: CASSPDDWKLSKNIQYF.

This chain uses TRBV19 with TRBJ1-2; 9 nucleotides line up with TRBD1. Germline V gene data show CDR1 as LNHDA and CDR2 as SQIVND (reference sequence). Losses at the gene ends were 6 bases for V and 4 bases for J; bases not matched to a gene: 12. The CDR3 covers 16 residues. CDR3 bases: TGTGCCAGTAGCCCGGGCGACCGGGACAGGGCCTATGGCTACACCTTC. Protein product: CASSPGDRDRAYGYTF.

This clonotype has only one observation. The V call is TRBV12-3 or TRBV12-4, the J call TRBJ1-5; D uncertain. The length of the CDR3 is 15 residues. V was cut by 6 bases and J by 2 bases, with 14 bases left in between. CDR3 sequence: CASRASRGGNQPQHF. CDR3 nucleotide sequence: TGTGCCAGCAGGGCGTCCCGCGGCGGCAATCAGCCCCAGCATTTT.

The J gene is TRBJ1-4, the V gene TRBV2; D possibly corresponds to TRBD1 (6 bases). The CDR3 is made up of 13 amino acids. Trimming removed 6 bases at V and 7 bases at J, with 12 bases between. Germline V CDR1 and CDR2: SNHLY, FYNNEI. CDR3 in DNA: TGTGCCAGCAGGGGAGGGGGATCTGAAAAACTGTTTTTT. Translation: CASRGGGSEKLFF.

The V gene is TRBV5-1, the J gene TRBJ1-5; D not certain. This CDR3 is built from 13 residues. Trimming took 4 bases from V and 6 from J, leaving 11 bases between them. Germline V gene sequence: CDR1 SGHRS, CDR2 YFSETQ. The CDR3 loop is CASSDGVGQPQHF. CDR3 DNA: TGCGCCAGCAGCGACGGTGTGGGTCAGCCCCAGCATTTT.

The gene calls are TRBV5-1 and TRBJ2-5; D is unresolved. With 0 bases removed from V and 4 bases from J, the gap between germline ends came to 10 bases. Germline V gives CDR1 SGHRS, CDR2 YFSETQ. The CDR3 loop spans 14 amino acids. For the CDR3, the DNA is TGCGCCAGCAGCTTGGGGGTGGTTCCAGAGACCCAGTACTTC. It yields the protein CASSLGVVPETQYF.

The chain employs TRBV5-1 and TRBJ2-1; D call uncertain. Germline-derived CDR1 and CDR2 are SGHRS and YFSETQ. The germline V and J ends were trimmed by 10 bases and 13 bases, with 15 bases remaining between them. The CDR3 is 10 amino acids. Written as DNA, the CDR3 is TGCGCCTCTCCCCGAGACGGACAGTTCTTC. It specifies CASPRDGQFF.

This sequence joins TRBV5-1 and TRBJ2-3; D possibly corresponds to TRBD1 (6 bases). Germline V gives CDR1 SGHRS, CDR2 YFSETQ. CDR3 size: 16 residues. Trimming took 0 bases from V and 5 from J, leaving 16 bases between them. As DNA, the CDR3 is TGCGCCAGCAGCTTGGGGACAGCCCTAAGAGGAGATACGCAGTATTTT. Its translation is CASSLGTALRGDTQYF.

This clonotype was counted a single time. The chain employs TRBV7-2 and TRBJ1-1; perhaps TRBD1 as D (5 bases). This CDR3 is built from 14 residues. Germline V lookup: CDR1 SGHTA, CDR2 FQGNSA. With 5 bases removed from V and 0 bases from J, the gap between germline ends came to 10 bases. The CDR3 protein is CASSATGLNTEAFF. CDR3 in DNA: TGTGCCAGCAGCGCCACAGGATTGAACACTGAAGCTTTCTTT.

The chain carries TRBV7-9 and TRBJ1-3; 7 positions match TRBD1. This CDR3 region has 16 residues. CDR1 SEHNR and CDR2 FQNEAQ come from the germline V gene (reference sequence). Trimming removed 5 bases from V and 1 base from J; junction bases left unmatched: 8. Written as DNA, the CDR3 is TGTGCCAGCAGCCTGACTGGACAGGTATCTGGAAACACCATATATTTT. Translation: CASSLTGQVSGNTIYF.

The chain joins TRBV20-1 to TRBJ2-5; weak D call: TRBD1 (6 bases). With 6 bases removed from V and 6 bases from J, the gap between germline ends came to 17 bases. Germline values: CDR1 DFQATT, CDR2 SNEGSKA (reference sequence). This CDR3 is built from 13 residues. The CDR3 spells CSAPTGSRKTQYF. The CDR3 DNA is TGCAGTGCGCCAACAGGGTCAAGGAAGACCCAGTACTTC.

The chain joins TRBV29-1 to TRBJ2-2, with 8 bases identical to TRBD1. The V gene's germline CDR1 is SQVTM and CDR2 ANQGSEA. J was trimmed by 7 bases and V by 7 bases; bases with no gene match: 11. CDR3 size: 14 residues. The CDR3 loop is CSGQGPLLGGELFF. The DNA of the CDR3 is TGCAGCGGACAGGGGCCCCTATTGGGCGGGGAGCTGTTTTTT.

The chain has TRBV7-2 and TRBJ2-1; D is ambiguous. Between the trimmed V and J ends, which lost 3 bases and 1 base, there was a span of 10 bases. This CDR3 is 15 amino acids long. Germline CDR1 reads SGHTA; CDR2 reads FQGNSA. This CDR3 reads CASSFARSSYNEQFF. Here the CDR3 DNA reads TGTGCCAGCAGCTTCGCCAGGAGTTCCTACAATGAGCAGTTCTTC. The whole variable domain, filled in from reference TRBV7-2 and TRBJ2-1, reads GAGVSQSPSNKVTEKGKDVELRCDPISGHTALYWYRQSLGQGLEFLIYFQGNSAPDKSGLPSDRFSAERTGGSVSTLTIQRTQQEDSAVYLCASSFARSSYNEQFFGPGTRLTVL.

This sequence joins TRBV29-1 and TRBJ1-4; the D is unclear. CDR1 and CDR2 (germline): SQVTM, ANQGSEA. The CDR3 has 11 amino acids. V shed 1 base and J shed 8 bases, with 5 bases lying between them. The CDR3 protein is CSVEGAEKLFF. Written as DNA, the CDR3 is TGCAGCGTTGAAGGGGCCGAAAAACTGTTTTTT.

J is TRBJ2-1 and V is TRBV6-6; possibly TRBD1 for D (6 bases). V lost 2 bases and J 0 bases, leaving 8 bases between the germline ends. This CDR3 has 15 amino acids. CDR1 MNHNY and CDR2 SVGAGI come from the germline V gene (reference sequence). CDR3 sequence (DNA): TGTGCCAGCAGTTACGGGACACGCTCCTACAATGAGCAGTTCTTC. Translated, it gives CASSYGTRSYNEQFF.

V and J are TRBV5-5 and TRBJ2-2; D is ambiguous. The CDR3 runs 16 residues. The V gene lost 1 base and the J gene lost 0 bases, with 10 bases spanning the gap. Germline V gene sequence: CDR1 SGHKS, CDR2 YYEKEE (reference sequence). The DNA for the CDR3 is TGTGCCAGCAGCTTGCCCCGGACCGCGAACACCGGGGAGCTGTTTTTT. Residues: CASSLPRTANTGELFF.

This chain joins TRBV5-1 and TRBJ2-7; D gene ambiguous. The V end was cut by 0 bases, the J end by 2 bases, with 9 bases between. Germline CDR1 is SGHRS and CDR2 is YFSETQ. The CDR3 is made up of 14 amino acids. This CDR3 reads CASSLDEPPYEQYF. The DNA of the CDR3 is TGCGCCAGCAGCTTGGATGAACCCCCCTACGAGCAGTACTTC.

The chain joins TRBV27 to TRBJ2-1; D possibly corresponds to TRBD2 (5 bases). This CDR3 is 15 amino acids long. Trimming cost V 6 bases and J 0 bases, with 12 bases left between them. CDR1 and CDR2 from the germline V gene are MNHEY and SMNVEV (reference sequence). CDR3 protein: CASSFLGSSYNEQFF. The DNA of the CDR3 is TGTGCCAGCAGCTTCTTGGGGAGCTCCTACAATGAGCAGTTCTTC.

The V and J genes are TRBV23-1 and TRBJ1-2, with unresolved D. TRBV23-1 is filed as an ORF, its function uncertain. V gave up 4 bases and J gave up 8 bases, with 11 bases separating them. The CDR3 is 12 amino acids. The CDR3 region has the DNA TGCGCCAGCAGTCTACGATGGGGAGGCTACACCTTC. Protein product: CASSLRWGGYTF.

V is TRBV29-1 and J is TRBJ2-3; TRBD2 might be the D (7 bases). The CDR3 has 14 amino acids. Germline V gene data show CDR1 as SQVTM and CDR2 as ANQGSEA. Between the trimmed V and J ends, which lost 7 bases and 3 bases, there was a span of 17 bases. CDR3 in DNA: TGCAGCGCCGATAGGGGGGGTTTGACAGATACGCAGTATTTT. Amino acids: CSADRGGLTDTQYF.

The V gene is TRBV5-1, the J gene TRBJ2-5, with D perhaps TRBD1 (5 bases). Germline CDR1 and CDR2: SGHRS and YFSETQ. Trimming shortened V by 7 bases and J by 2 bases, and 21 bases separated the two germline ends. This CDR3 spans 16 amino acids. The CDR3 sequence: CASSPGSVWGQETQYF. The DNA of the CDR3 is TGCGCCAGCTCCCCAGGGTCCGTATGGGGACAAGAGACCCAGTACTTC.

The chain carries TRBV12-3 or TRBV12-4 and TRBJ2-1, with 13 bases aligning to TRBD2. The CDR3 has 15 residues. Trimming took 7 bases from V and 9 from J; bases not matched to a gene: 9. CDR3 sequence reads: CASTQRTSGRIEQFF. CDR3 DNA: TGTGCCAGCACCCAAAGGACTAGCGGGAGAATTGAGCAGTTCTTC.

The rearrangement joins TRBV10-3 to TRBJ2-3; D not resolved. The CDR3 is made up of 16 amino acids. Germline V gives CDR1 ENHRY, CDR2 SYGVKD. V was pared by 0 bases and J by 3 bases, with 13 bases between. CDR3 in DNA: TGTGCCATCAGTGAGTCGATTGGAGCCGGAACAGATACGCAGTATTTT. The encoded protein is CAISESIGAGTDTQYF.

A few counts support this clonotype. Sequence at one end of the junction differs from germline and may be a read error. V gene TRBV6-2 or TRBV6-3 combines with J gene TRBJ1-2, with 8 bases identical to TRBD1. Germline loops: CDR1 MNHEY, CDR2 SVGEGT. The CDR3 spans 12 residues. The chain's CDR3 is CASSHSTGANTF. In DNA form, the CDR3 reads TGTGCCAGCAGTCACTCGACAGGGGCAAACACCTTC.